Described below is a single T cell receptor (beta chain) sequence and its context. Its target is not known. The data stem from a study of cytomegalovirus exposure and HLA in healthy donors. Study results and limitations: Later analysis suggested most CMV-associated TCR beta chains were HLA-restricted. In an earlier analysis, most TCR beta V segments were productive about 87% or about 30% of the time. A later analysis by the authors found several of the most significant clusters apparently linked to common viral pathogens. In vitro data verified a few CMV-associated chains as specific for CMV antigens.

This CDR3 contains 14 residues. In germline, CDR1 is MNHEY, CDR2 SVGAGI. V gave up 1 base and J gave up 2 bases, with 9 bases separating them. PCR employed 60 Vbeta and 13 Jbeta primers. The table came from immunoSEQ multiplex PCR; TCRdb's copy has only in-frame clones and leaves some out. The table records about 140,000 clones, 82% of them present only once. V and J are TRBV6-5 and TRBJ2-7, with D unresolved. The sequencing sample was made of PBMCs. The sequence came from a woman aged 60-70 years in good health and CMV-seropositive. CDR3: CASSYLSSPYEQYF. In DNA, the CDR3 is TGTGCCAGCAGTTACTTATCGAGTCCCTACGAGCAGTACTTC.